These 27 T cell receptor beta chains were all obtained from the same sample, sequenced in a study of regulatory T cells in long-lasting Graves disease. According to the study, TCR beta libraries were built with iRepertoire HTBI primers and CDR3-region Arm-PCR. TCRdb processed the multiplex PCR reads anew with MiXCR; each CDR3 protein has one entry. The sample contains about 620,000 distinct CDR3 sequences, under 20% of which appear only once. Specified time point: newly diagnosed GD, antithyroid drugs for less than 3 months. Isolated PBMC RNA provided the starting material for the TCR library. The sample also formed part of further work on T cells in Graves' hyperthyroidism and ophthalmopathy.

The material sequenced was peripheral blood mononuclear cells (PBMCs), taken at new diagnosis, from a patient treated with antithyroid drugs. All receptors derive from a woman aged 25 to 39 with Graves disease.

The chain has TRBV9 and TRBJ1-2, with TRBD1 as a possible D gene (5 bases). Germline CDR1 SGDLS, CDR2 YYNGEE. The V and J ends lost 5 bases and 8 bases respectively, with 22 bases between them. The CDR3 runs 15 residues. The CDR3: CASSPGDHTGEGYTF. The CDR3 region has the DNA TGTGCCAGCAGTCCCGGGGACCATACCGGAGAAGGCTACACCTTC.

This clonotype has ten or more counts. The V and J genes are TRBV11-2 and TRBJ2-3; a weak D match, TRBD1 (6 bases). V lost 2 bases, J lost 6 bases, and 9 bases lay in between. CDR3 length equals 13 residues. CDR1 SGHAT and CDR2 FQNNGV come from the germline V gene. The CDR3 region has the DNA TGTGCCAGCAGCTTATCCAGGGGTGATACGCAGTATTTT. This sequence encodes CASSLSRGDTQYF.

The chain recombines TRBV12-3 or TRBV12-4 with TRBJ2-3; TRBD2 matches at 14 bases. The CDR3 has 17 residues. The V gene end was trimmed by 4 bases and the J gene end by 2 bases; junction bases not matched to a gene: 5. The CDR3 DNA reads TGTGCCAGCAGTTCTTGGACTAGCGGGAGGAACACAGATACGCAGTATTTT. Protein product: CASSSWTSGRNTDTQYF.

This clonotype has a handful of counts. Sequence at one end of the junction differs from germline and may be a read error. The chain couples TRBV7-7 to TRBJ2-1, with TRBD1 as a possible D gene (6 bases). The CDR3 consists of 16 residues. Germline CDR1 SSHAT, CDR2 FNYEAQ (reference sequence). The CDR3 DNA reads TGTGCTAGCAGCTTAGCAGGGGTTAAGTCCTACAATGAGCAGTTCTTC. Translated, it gives CASSLAGVKSYNEQFF.

The table lists this clonotype with a few counts. V is TRBV24-1 and J is TRBJ2-3; 11 bases agree with TRBD1. The CDR3 spans 18 residues. J lost 6 bases, V lost 4 bases, and 14 bases had no gene match. The germline V gene has CDR1 KGHDR and CDR2 SFDVKD. CDR3 nucleotide sequence: TGTGCCACCAGTGACGGGGGTGGGACAGGGGGTTCTTCGGATACGCAGTATTTT. This sequence encodes CATSDGGGTGGSSDTQYF.

This clonotype has at least ten counts. CDR3 sequence reads: CASSFGVRTDTQYF. The CDR3 DNA reads as TGTGCCAGCAGTTTCGGAGTCCGCACAGATACGCAGTATTTT. V gene TRBV12-3 or TRBV12-4 combines with J gene TRBJ2-3; D gene uncertain. This CDR3 contains 14 residues. V was trimmed by 3 bases and J by 1 base, leaving 8 bases between them.

This clonotype was picked up a small number of times. A single base separates this from a much larger clone, so it may be a read error. The genes are TRBV5-1 and TRBJ2-1; D gene uncertain. The CDR3 covers 15 residues. Germline V lookup: CDR1 SGHRS, CDR2 YFSETQ. The V gene lost 2 bases and the J gene lost 0 bases, with 9 bases spanning the gap. The CDR3 DNA follows: TGCGCCAGCAGCTTCGGCGAGAGCTCCTACAATGAGCAGTTCTTC. Amino acids: CASSFGESSYNEQFF. The full variable domain, in which reference TRBV5-1 and TRBJ2-1 provide the parts outside the CDR3, is KAGVTQTPRYLIKTRGQQVTLSCSPISGHRSVSWYQQTPGQGLQFLFEYFSETQRNKGNFPGRFSGRQFSNSRSEMNVSTLELGDSALYLCASSFGESSYNEQFFGPGTRLTVL.

The chain combines TRBV20-1 with TRBJ2-3; tentative D call: TRBD2 (5 bases). In germline, CDR1 is DFQATT, CDR2 SNEGSKA (reference sequence). The length of the CDR3 is 15 residues. Trimming stripped 6 bases from V and 4 bases from J, with 20 bases between. CDR3 sequence: CSASVGGPLPDTQYF. DNA of the CDR3: TGCAGTGCGAGCGTCGGCGGGCCCCTACCAGATACGCAGTATTTT.

The sample holds many counts of this clonotype. The chain has TRBV10-3 and TRBJ1-5, with a possible D match to TRBD1 (6 bases). Trimming removed 2 bases at V and 1 base at J, with 9 bases between. The CDR3 length is 15 residues. Germline assignment: CDR1 ENHRY and CDR2 SYGVKD. The CDR3 DNA sequence: TGTGCCATCAGTGAGAGCGACAGGAGCAATCAGCCCCAGCATTTT. It codes for CAISESDRSNQPQHF.

This clonotype showed up many times. V usage is TRBV6-1 and J usage is TRBJ1-5; 9 bases are a match to TRBD1. The ends lost 5 bases at V and 4 bases at J; junction bases unmatched: 9. Germline assignment: CDR1 MNHNS and CDR2 SASEGT. The CDR3 loop spans 16 amino acids. CDR3 coding DNA: TGTGCCAGCAGTCCATTCCTTGGGACAGGGAATCAGCCCCAGCATTTT. Translation gives CASSPFLGTGNQPQHF.

With respect to this clonotype: A clone one base away is much larger, so this may be a read error. The conserved closing phenylalanine or tryptophan is absent in this CDR3, likely reflecting a read error. This chain joins TRBV7-2 and TRBJ2-1, with TRBD2 matching 8 bases. The germline gives CDR1 SGHTA, CDR2 FQGNSA. The CDR3 runs to 16 residues. Germline trimming cut 1 base from V and 3 bases from J; bases unmatched to any gene: 5. This CDR3 is CASSLGVSGIYNEQFL. The DNA for the CDR3 is TGTGCCAGCAGCTTAGGAGTTAGCGGGATCTACAATGAGCAGTTCCTC.

The sample holds many counts of this clonotype. The rearrangement uses TRBV15 and TRBJ2-2; D gene ambiguous. Trimming left V 0 bases short and J 4 bases short, with 6 bases between. The CDR3 runs to 14 residues. The germline CDR1 and CDR2 sequences are LNHNV and YYDKDF (reference sequence). The CDR3 reads CATSRDRSTGELFF. CDR3 DNA sequence: TGTGCCACCAGCAGAGACAGGAGCACCGGGGAGCTGTTTTTT.

The table lists this clonotype with a few counts. One end of the junction is discordant with germline, which a read error may explain. The genes are TRBV28 and TRBJ1-3; 10 bases are shared with TRBD1. Germline CDR1 is MDHEN and CDR2 is SYDVKM. This CDR3 has 18 amino acids. CDR3 nucleotides: TGTGTCAGCAAAGGGGGACAGGGGAAGTTTGGAGGTGGAAACACCATATATTTT. Residues: CVSKGGQGKFGGGNTIYF.

This clonotype was counted ten times or more. This rearrangement joins TRBV2 to TRBJ1-4, with 12 bases matching TRBD1. Germline assignment: CDR1 SNHLY and CDR2 FYNNEI. V shed 6 bases, J shed 8 bases, and the junction held 4 bases outside the gene matches. This CDR3 region has 14 residues. The CDR3 here is CASRGQGAGEKLFF. Written as DNA, the CDR3 is TGTGCCAGCAGGGGACAGGGGGCGGGGGAAAAACTGTTTTTT.

This clonotype was counted only a few times. The gene calls are TRBV18 and TRBJ1-2; 8 bases line up with TRBD1. CDR1 is KGHSH, CDR2 LQKENI, per germline. This CDR3 region has 15 residues. Trimming cost V 3 bases and J 4 bases; bases outside gene matches: 7. CDR3 sequence (DNA): TGTGCCAGCTCACCTGACAGGGGCCTACGCTATGGCTACACCTTC. This gives the protein CASSPDRGLRYGYTF.

With respect to this clonotype: The junction does not match germline at one end; this may be a read error. The chain links TRBV13 to TRBJ2-2; D might be TRBD2 (6 bases). CDR3 size: 14 residues. Germline assignment: CDR1 PRHDT and CDR2 FYEKMQ (reference sequence). The CDR3 sequence is CASSFRRGGGELFF. The CDR3, as DNA: TGCGCCAGCAGCTTTCGGAGGGGCGGCGGGGAGCTGTTTTTT.

This clonotype was counted ten times or more. This rearrangement joins TRBV7-9 to TRBJ2-7, with 7 positions matching TRBD1. The CDR3 length is 19 residues. V lost 2 bases and J lost 0; bases outside the gene matches: 16. Germline-derived CDR1 and CDR2 are SEHNR and FQNEAQ (reference sequence). As DNA, the CDR3 is TGTGCCAGCAGCTTACCCCCGGGATTGAGGGGACAGAGCTCCTACGAGCAGTACTTC. It is translated as CASSLPPGLRGQSSYEQYF.

This clonotype came up many times. The V call is TRBV12-5, the J call TRBJ1-4; D is ambiguous. Germline CDR1 LGHNT, CDR2 FRNRAP. The CDR3 runs 16 residues. The V gene lost 1 base and the J gene lost 7 bases, with 16 bases spanning the gap. CDR3 amino acids: CASGLGRWPRSEKLFF. The DNA for the CDR3 is TGTGCTAGTGGTTTGGGCCGGTGGCCAAGATCTGAAAAACTGTTTTTT.

This clonotype was observed many times. The rearrangement uses TRBV2 and TRBJ2-3; D ambiguous. This CDR3 is 12 amino acids long. From germline, CDR1 is SNHLY and CDR2 FYNNEI. Trimming took off 7 bases at V and 4 bases at J, with 9 bases between the two ends. The CDR3 DNA reads TGTGCCAGCATCGGCTACTCAGATACGCAGTATTTT. Translated: CASIGYSDTQYF.

This clonotype was picked up a small number of times. V gene TRBV6-2 or TRBV6-3 combines with J gene TRBJ2-5, with 12 bases identical to TRBD2. V lost 2 bases to trimming and J lost 3 bases; unmatched junction nucleotides: 4. The CDR3 loop spans 16 amino acids. The germline gives CDR1 MNHEY, CDR2 SVGEGT. The CDR3 DNA reads as TGTGCCAGCAGTTACCGACTAGCGGGAGAGAAAGAGACCCAGTACTTC. Amino acids: CASSYRLAGEKETQYF.

This clonotype came up many times. The V call is TRBV7-9, the J call TRBJ2-1, with D possibly being TRBD1 or TRBD2 (6 bases each). V shed 3 bases and J shed 2 bases, with 11 bases lying between them. The CDR3 runs to 15 residues. The germline V gene has CDR1 SEHNR and CDR2 FQNEAQ (reference sequence). The CDR3 loop reads CASSFGGETYNEQFF. CDR3 nucleotide sequence: TGTGCCAGCAGCTTCGGGGGCGAAACCTACAATGAGCAGTTCTTC.

At least ten counts were recorded for this clonotype. The chain is built from TRBV20-1 and TRBJ2-5; 7 nucleotides align to TRBD1. The trim removed 5 bases at V and 4 bases at J, leaving 7 bases unmatched. Germline V CDR1 and CDR2: DFQATT, SNEGSKA (reference sequence). The CDR3 is 13 amino acids. The CDR3 DNA is TGCAGTGCTGACACAGGGGTACGAGAGACCCAGTACTTC. It is translated as CSADTGVRETQYF.

This clonotype has just a few counts. The V gene is TRBV20-1, the J gene TRBJ1-5; 8 bases match TRBD1. The J segment lost 9 bases and the V segment lost 3 bases, leaving 13 bases of the junction unmatched. Germline CDR1 DFQATT, CDR2 SNEGSKA (reference sequence). The CDR3 has 15 residues. The CDR3 bases are TGCAGTGCTAGTCTCTCAGGGGGCGGTGGGTGGCCCCAGCATTTT. Translating it yields CSASLSGGGGWPQHF.

This clonotype was observed many times. This rearrangement joins TRBV12-5 to TRBJ1-2; 9 bases are shared with TRBD1. Trimming at V came to 3 bases and at J to 6 bases, leaving 14 bases not matched to a gene. Germline CDR1 is LGHNT and CDR2 is FRNRAP. The CDR3 is 17 amino acids. CDR3 bases: TGTGCTAGTGGTTTTGATTTAGGGACAGGGAGGAGGGATGGCTACACCTTC. Translating it yields CASGFDLGTGRRDGYTF.

This clonotype was recorded at least ten times. The chain recombines TRBV12-3 or TRBV12-4 with TRBJ1-2; maybe TRBD1 (6 bases). The V gene lost 7 bases and the J gene lost 8 bases, with 14 bases spanning the gap. The CDR3 is 12 amino acids. CDR3: CASTPGVGGYTF. As DNA, the CDR3 is TGTGCCAGCACCCCAGGGGTAGGAGGCTACACCTTC.

The rearrangement links TRBV7-2 to TRBJ2-5; no reliable D call. The CDR3 contains 11 residues. Germline V gene sequence: CDR1 SGHTA, CDR2 FQGNSA. Trimming cost V 5 bases and J 5 bases, with 6 bases left between them. CDR3 DNA sequence: TGTGCCAGCAGCAATAAGGAGACCCAGTACTTC. Translated, it gives CASSNKETQYF.

This clonotype was found a few times. The chain employs TRBV13 and TRBJ2-1; D is perhaps TRBD1 or TRBD2 (5 bases each). TRBJ2-5 matches the DNA end more closely, so the J call is doubtful. The CDR3 totals 20 residues. Germline values: CDR1 PRHDT, CDR2 FYEKMQ (reference sequence). CDR3 bases: TGTGCCAGCAGCTTTGTCCCCGGGGCTTCATGGGTGACCTACCAAGAGACCCAGTACTTC. As protein: CASSFVPGASWVTYQETQYF.